The rows below give T cell receptor beta chains drawn from one sample of a study of blood T cell repertoires in COVID-19. This table comes from immunoSEQ multiplex PCR, and its TCRdb copy is limited to in-frame clones, with some not included. Among about 300,000 clones listed, approximately 86% were seen once. Sample: peripheral blood. The source is a man aged 70 or older with acute or convalescent COVID-19. Each CDR3 is given with its conserved first and last residue. The D gene is left open where the match is weak. A row's size may be missing; if present it is once, few, many or a size class.

j_call: TRBJ2-3; d_call: -; v_call: TRBV3-1/TRBV3-2; clone_size: -; cdr3_nt: TGTGCCAGCAGCCAAGGACACCCGAATGGAGCGGCAGATACGCAGTATTTT; cdr3_aa: CASSQGHPNGAADTQYF
j_call: TRBJ1-5; d_call: -; v_call: TRBV2; clone_size: -; cdr3_nt: TGTGCCAGCAGTGAAGCGCCGGTTCAGCCCCAGCATTTT; cdr3_aa: CASSEAPVQPQHF
j_call: TRBJ2-1; d_call: -; v_call: TRBV7-2; clone_size: -; cdr3_nt: TGTGCCAGCAGCTTACTGGGGCGGGGTCGCTCCTACAATGAGCAGTTCTTC; cdr3_aa: CASSLLGRGRSYNEQFF
j_call: TRBJ2-7; d_call: TRBD1; v_call: TRBV5-6; clone_size: once; cdr3_nt: TGTGCCAGCAGCTTGGGGACAGGGGAGACCTACGAGCAGTACTTC; cdr3_aa: CASSLGTGETYEQYF
j_call: TRBJ1-1; d_call: TRBD1; v_call: TRBV5-6; clone_size: -; cdr3_nt: TGTGCCAGCAGCGGGGACAGGGGGCGCAATCTCGAAGCTTTCTTT; cdr3_aa: CASSGDRGRNLEAFF
j_call: TRBJ1-5; d_call: -; v_call: TRBV27; clone_size: -; cdr3_nt: TGTGCCAGCAGAGAGGGCGCCTATAGCAATCAGCCCCAGCATTTT; cdr3_aa: CASREGAYSNQPQHF
j_call: TRBJ1-6; d_call: -; v_call: TRBV6-6; clone_size: few; cdr3_nt: TGTGCCAGCAGTTACTCGAGTAATTATAATTCACCCCTCCACTTT; cdr3_aa: CASSYSSNYNSPLHF
j_call: TRBJ1-1; d_call: -; v_call: TRBV27; clone_size: -; cdr3_nt: TGTGCCAGCAGTCAACAGGGATCTTTTACTGAAGCTTTCTTT; cdr3_aa: CASSQQGSFTEAFF
j_call: TRBJ1-5; d_call: -; v_call: TRBV6-5; clone_size: -; cdr3_nt: TGTGCCAGCAGTAGGGAGTTCGGGAATCAGCCCCAGCATTTT; cdr3_aa: CASSREFGNQPQHF
j_call: TRBJ1-5; d_call: TRBD1; v_call: TRBV4-3; clone_size: -; cdr3_nt: TGCGCCAGCAGCCAAGATGGGGGACAGGGCTACCAGCCCCAGCATTTT; cdr3_aa: CASSQDGGQGYQPQHF
j_call: TRBJ1-1; d_call: -; v_call: TRBV9; clone_size: -; cdr3_nt: TGTGCCAGCAGCTTGCGCTGGAGCACTGAAGCTTTCTTT; cdr3_aa: CASSLRWSTEAFF
j_call: TRBJ2-2; d_call: TRBD1; v_call: TRBV7-9; clone_size: -; cdr3_nt: TGTGCCAGCAGCCAGGGGACAGGGGGCACGGGGGAGCTGTTTTTT; cdr3_aa: CASSQGTGGTGELFF
j_call: TRBJ1-2; d_call: -; v_call: TRBV5-1; clone_size: few; cdr3_nt: TGCGCCAGCAGCTTGGGGGGCGTCACGACTAACTATGGCTACACCTTC; cdr3_aa: CASSLGGVTTNYGYTF
j_call: TRBJ1-1; d_call: TRBD1; v_call: TRBV16; clone_size: -; cdr3_nt: TGTGCCAGCAGCCGGACAGGGGGGAACACTGAAGCTTTCTTT; cdr3_aa: CASSRTGGNTEAFF
j_call: TRBJ2-7; d_call: -; v_call: TRBV9; clone_size: -; cdr3_nt: TGTGCCAGCAGCGTAGTCGAGGTGGAGGGCGAGCAGTACTTC; cdr3_aa: CASSVVEVEGEQYF
j_call: TRBJ2-2; d_call: -; v_call: TRBV19; clone_size: -; cdr3_nt: TGTGCCAGTAGTATGGGGACAATTAACACCGGGGAGCTGTTTTTT; cdr3_aa: CASSMGTINTGELFF
j_call: TRBJ1-5; d_call: -; v_call: TRBV9; clone_size: once; cdr3_nt: TGTGCCAGCAGCTCCGGGATTCGCAATCAGCCCCAGCATTTT; cdr3_aa: CASSSGIRNQPQHF
j_call: TRBJ2-7; d_call: -; v_call: TRBV5-6; clone_size: -; cdr3_nt: TGTGCCAGCAGTCTCGAAGCGGGTCTCCTCTACGAGCAGTACTTC; cdr3_aa: CASSLEAGLLYEQYF
j_call: TRBJ1-4; d_call: TRBD1; v_call: TRBV9; clone_size: -; cdr3_nt: TGTGCCAGCAGCTTGGGACAGGGTAACGAAAAACTGTTTTTT; cdr3_aa: CASSLGQGNEKLFF
j_call: TRBJ2-7; d_call: -; v_call: TRBV6-6; clone_size: -; cdr3_nt: TGTGCCAGCGGGAGCGGGTTCTCCTACGAGCAGTACTTC; cdr3_aa: CASGSGFSYEQYF
j_call: TRBJ2-4; d_call: TRBD1; v_call: TRBV24-1; clone_size: -; cdr3_nt: TGTGCCGCCCCGACAGGGTGTCATGGCAAAAACATTCAGTACTTC; cdr3_aa: CAAPTGCHGKNIQYF
j_call: TRBJ2-7; d_call: -; v_call: TRBV6-7; clone_size: -; cdr3_nt: TGTGCCAGCAGGCGCACCCGGACAGCCAAAACCTACGAGCAGTACTTC; cdr3_aa: CASRRTRTAKTYEQYF
j_call: TRBJ1-1; d_call: -; v_call: TRBV6-5; clone_size: once; cdr3_nt: TGTGCCAGCAGTTACTCGAACGGGGTTAATACTGAAGCTTTCTTT; cdr3_aa: CASSYSNGVNTEAFF
j_call: TRBJ2-3; d_call: -; v_call: TRBV27; clone_size: -; cdr3_nt: TGTGCCAGCAGTTTATTATGGCGGGAAAGCACAGATACGCAGTATTTT; cdr3_aa: CASSLLWRESTDTQYF
j_call: TRBJ1-1; d_call: -; v_call: TRBV3-1/TRBV3-2; clone_size: -; cdr3_nt: TGTGCCAGCAGCCAAGGATTGGGAAGCGGGGGATCCGTGAACACTGAAGCTTTCTTT; cdr3_aa: CASSQGLGSGGSVNTEAFF
j_call: TRBJ2-7; d_call: TRBD1; v_call: TRBV5-4; clone_size: -; cdr3_nt: TGTGCCAGCAGCCCAGGACAGGGACCCTACGAGCAGTACTTC; cdr3_aa: CASSPGQGPYEQYF
j_call: TRBJ2-3; d_call: -; v_call: TRBV5-1; clone_size: -; cdr3_nt: TGCGCCAGCAGCTCCGGGGGACCGGACATGAATACGCAGTATTTT; cdr3_aa: CASSSGGPDMNTQYF
j_call: TRBJ2-2; d_call: TRBD1; v_call: TRBV5-1; clone_size: -; cdr3_nt: TGCGCCAGCAGCCGGTCCCCGACCGGGACAGGGAACACCGGGGAGCTGTTTTTT; cdr3_aa: CASSRSPTGTGNTGELFF
j_call: TRBJ2-1; d_call: TRBD2; v_call: TRBV13; clone_size: once; cdr3_nt: TGTGCCAGCAGCCCGGGAGGGCGGGGGAATGAGCAGTTCTTC; cdr3_aa: CASSPGGRGNEQFF
j_call: TRBJ2-5; d_call: TRBD1; v_call: TRBV27; clone_size: -; cdr3_nt: TGTGCCAGCAGTGGAATATCGACAGGGAAAGAGACCCAGTACTTC; cdr3_aa: CASSGISTGKETQYF
j_call: TRBJ2-1; d_call: TRBD2; v_call: TRBV30; clone_size: -; cdr3_nt: TGTGCCTGGAGTGTAACTAGCGGGCAGTTCTTC; cdr3_aa: CAWSVTSGQFF